The sequence of this TCR beta chain was determined in a study of T-cell reconstitution after alpha-beta-depleted transplantation in children. Unique molecular identifiers were used to barcode this TCRbeta library. Using its own MiXCR run on the PCR reads, TCRdb lists one record per CDR3 protein. The sample carries approximately 240,000 distinct CDR3 sequences, approximately 9.5% recorded once. The CDR3 length is 14 residues. V was clipped by 4 bases and J by 0 bases, with 10 bases between them. Germline V gene sequence: CDR1 SEHNR, CDR2 FQNEAQ (reference sequence). This clonotype was recorded many times.

This TCR was recovered from a human donor who donated a stem cell graft to a child with acute lymphoblastic leukemia. This sample comprised PBMCs from the stem cell graft donor, obtained from the stem cell graft. This sequence joins TRBV7-9 and TRBJ2-7, with D perhaps TRBD1 (5 bases). The CDR3 loop reads CASSSDSPSYEQYF. The CDR3 DNA follows: TGTGCCAGCAGCTCTGACAGTCCCTCCTACGAGCAGTACTTC.